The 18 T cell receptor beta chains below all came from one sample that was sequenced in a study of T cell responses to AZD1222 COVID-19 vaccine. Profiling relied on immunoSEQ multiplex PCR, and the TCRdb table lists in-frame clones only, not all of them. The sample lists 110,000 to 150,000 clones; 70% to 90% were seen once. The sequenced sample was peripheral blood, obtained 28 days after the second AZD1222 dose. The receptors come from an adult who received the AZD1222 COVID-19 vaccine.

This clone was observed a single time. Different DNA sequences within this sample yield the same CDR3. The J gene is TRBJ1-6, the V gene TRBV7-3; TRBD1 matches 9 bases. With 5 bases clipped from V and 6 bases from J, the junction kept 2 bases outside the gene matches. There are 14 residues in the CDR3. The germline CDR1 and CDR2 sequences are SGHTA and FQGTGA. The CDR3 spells CASSLQGANSPLHF. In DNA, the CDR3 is TGTGCCAGCAGCCTACAGGGGGCTAATTCACCCCTCCACTTT.

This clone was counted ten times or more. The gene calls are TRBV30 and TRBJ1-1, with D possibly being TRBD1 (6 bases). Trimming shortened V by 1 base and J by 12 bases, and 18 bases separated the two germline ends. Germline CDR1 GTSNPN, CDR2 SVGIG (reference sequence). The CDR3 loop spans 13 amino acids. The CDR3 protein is CAWSGYQSGDSFF. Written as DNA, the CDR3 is TGTGCCTGGAGTGGCTATCAATCAGGGGACTCTTTCTTT.

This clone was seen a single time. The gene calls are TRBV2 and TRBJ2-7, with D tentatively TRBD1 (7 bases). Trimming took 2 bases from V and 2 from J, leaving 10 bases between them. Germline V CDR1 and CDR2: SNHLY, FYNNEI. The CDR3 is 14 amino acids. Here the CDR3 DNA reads TGTGCCAGCAGTGAACAGGGGGGCCCCTACGAGCAGTACTTC. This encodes CASSEQGGPYEQYF.

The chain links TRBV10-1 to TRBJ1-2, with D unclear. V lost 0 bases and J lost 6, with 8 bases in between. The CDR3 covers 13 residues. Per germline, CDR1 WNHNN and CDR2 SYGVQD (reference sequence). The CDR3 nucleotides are TGCGCCAGCAGTGAGTCTGGACCCCATGGCTACACCTTC. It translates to CASSESGPHGYTF.

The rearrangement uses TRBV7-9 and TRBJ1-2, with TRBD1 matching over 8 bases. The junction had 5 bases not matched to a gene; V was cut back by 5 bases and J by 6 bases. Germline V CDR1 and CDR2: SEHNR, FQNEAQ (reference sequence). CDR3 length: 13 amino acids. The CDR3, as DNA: TGTGCCAGCAGCCCTTCGACAGGGGATGGCTACACCTTC. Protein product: CASSPSTGDGYTF.

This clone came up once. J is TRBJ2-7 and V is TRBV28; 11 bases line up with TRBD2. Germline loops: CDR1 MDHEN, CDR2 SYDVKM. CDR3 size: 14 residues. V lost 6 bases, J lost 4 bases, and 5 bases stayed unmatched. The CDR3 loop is CASRGTSGTYEQYF. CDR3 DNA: TGTGCCAGCAGGGGGACTAGCGGAACTTACGAGCAGTACTTC.

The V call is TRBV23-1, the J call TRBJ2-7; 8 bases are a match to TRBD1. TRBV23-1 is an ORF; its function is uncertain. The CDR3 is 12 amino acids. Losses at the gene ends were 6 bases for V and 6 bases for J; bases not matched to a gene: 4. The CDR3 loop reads CASRDREPEQYF. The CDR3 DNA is TGCGCCAGCAGGGACAGGGAACCCGAGCAGTACTTC.

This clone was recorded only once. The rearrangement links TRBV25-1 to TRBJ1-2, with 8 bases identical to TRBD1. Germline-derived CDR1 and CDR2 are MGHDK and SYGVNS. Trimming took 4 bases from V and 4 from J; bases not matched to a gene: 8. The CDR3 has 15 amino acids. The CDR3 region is CASSALDRAPYGYTF. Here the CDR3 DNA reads TGTGCCAGCAGTGCCCTGGACAGGGCGCCCTATGGCTACACCTTC.

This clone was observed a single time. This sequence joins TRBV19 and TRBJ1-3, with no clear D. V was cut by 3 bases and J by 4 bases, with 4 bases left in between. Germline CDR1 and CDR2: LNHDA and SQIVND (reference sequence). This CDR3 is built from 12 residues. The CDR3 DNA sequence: TGTGCCAGTAGTATTGAAGGAAACACCATATATTTT. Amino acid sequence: CASSIEGNTIYF.

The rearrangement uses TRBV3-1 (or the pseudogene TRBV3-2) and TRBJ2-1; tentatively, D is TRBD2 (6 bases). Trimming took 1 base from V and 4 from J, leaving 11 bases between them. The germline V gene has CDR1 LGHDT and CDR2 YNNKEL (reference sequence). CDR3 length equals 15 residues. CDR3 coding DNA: TGTGCCAGCAGCCAAGTACACGGGGGATACAATGAGCAGTTCTTC. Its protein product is CASSQVHGGYNEQFF.

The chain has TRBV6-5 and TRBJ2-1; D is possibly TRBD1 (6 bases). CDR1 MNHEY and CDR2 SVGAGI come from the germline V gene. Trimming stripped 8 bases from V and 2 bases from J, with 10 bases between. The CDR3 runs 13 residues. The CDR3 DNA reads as TGTGCCAGCCAGGGGTTCCCCTACAATGAGCAGTTCTTC. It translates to CASQGFPYNEQFF.

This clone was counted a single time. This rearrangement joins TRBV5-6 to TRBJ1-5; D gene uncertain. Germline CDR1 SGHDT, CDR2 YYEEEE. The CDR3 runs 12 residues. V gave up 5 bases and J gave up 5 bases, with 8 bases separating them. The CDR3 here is CASSLLDQPQHF. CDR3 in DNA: TGTGCCAGCAGTTTATTAGATCAGCCCCAGCATTTT. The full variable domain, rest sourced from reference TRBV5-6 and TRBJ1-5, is DAGVTQSPTHLIKTRGQQVTLRCSPKSGHDTVSWYQQALGQGPQFIFQYYEEEERQRGNFPDRFSGHQFPNYSSELNVNALLLGDSALYLCASSLLDQPQHFGDGTRLSIL.

CDR3 sequence reads: CAISLDRGEQYF. The CDR3 region has the DNA TGTGCCATCAGTCTCGACAGGGGCGAGCAGTACTTC. The chain combines TRBV10-3 with TRBJ2-7; 8 bases align to TRBD1. The CDR3 spans 12 residues. Per germline, CDR1 ENHRY and CDR2 SYGVKD. Unmatched junction bases numbered 3, after V lost 5 bases and J lost 6 bases.

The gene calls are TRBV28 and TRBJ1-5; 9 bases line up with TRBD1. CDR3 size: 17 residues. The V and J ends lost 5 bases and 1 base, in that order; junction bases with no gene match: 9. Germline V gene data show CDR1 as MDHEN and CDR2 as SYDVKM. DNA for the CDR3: TGTGCCAGCAGTGTCGGGACAGGGTTTGTAAGCAATCAGCCCCAGCATTTT. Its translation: CASSVGTGFVSNQPQHF.

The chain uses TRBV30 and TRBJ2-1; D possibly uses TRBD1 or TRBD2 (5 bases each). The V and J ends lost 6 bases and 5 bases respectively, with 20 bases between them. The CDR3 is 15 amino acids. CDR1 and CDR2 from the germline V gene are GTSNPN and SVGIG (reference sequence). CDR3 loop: CACQTARDHHNEQFF. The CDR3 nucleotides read TGTGCCTGCCAAACCGCCCGGGACCACCACAATGAGCAGTTCTTC.

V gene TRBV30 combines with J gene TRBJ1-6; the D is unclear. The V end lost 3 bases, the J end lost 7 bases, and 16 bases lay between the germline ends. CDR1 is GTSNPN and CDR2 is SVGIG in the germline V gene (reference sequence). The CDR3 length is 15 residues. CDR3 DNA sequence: TGTGCCTGGAGAAGACGCCCGCCCGGGAATTCACCCCTCCACTTT. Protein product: CAWRRRPPGNSPLHF.

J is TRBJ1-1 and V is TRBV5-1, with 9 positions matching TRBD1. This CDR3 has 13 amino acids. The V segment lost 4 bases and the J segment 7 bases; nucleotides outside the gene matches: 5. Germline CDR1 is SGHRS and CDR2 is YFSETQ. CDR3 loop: CASSPQGAGEAFF. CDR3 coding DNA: TGCGCCAGCAGCCCACAGGGGGCAGGTGAAGCTTTCTTT.

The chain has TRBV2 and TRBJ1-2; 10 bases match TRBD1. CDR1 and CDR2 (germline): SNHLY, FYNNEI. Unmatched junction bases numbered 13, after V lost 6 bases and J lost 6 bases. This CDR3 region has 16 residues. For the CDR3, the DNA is TGTGCCAGCAGAGCAGGGGACAGGGGTCTTGAGAATGGCTACACCTTC. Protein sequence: CASRAGDRGLENGYTF.